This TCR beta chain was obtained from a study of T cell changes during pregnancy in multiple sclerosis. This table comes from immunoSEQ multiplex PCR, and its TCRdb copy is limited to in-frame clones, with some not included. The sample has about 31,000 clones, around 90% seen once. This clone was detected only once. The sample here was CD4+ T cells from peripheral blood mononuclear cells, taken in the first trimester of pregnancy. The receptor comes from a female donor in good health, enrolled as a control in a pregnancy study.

The CDR3 DNA is TGCGCCAGCAGCTTGGACCGAGCTAGCACAGATACGCAGTATTTT. It encodes CASSLDRASTDTQYF. The chain links TRBV5-1 to TRBJ2-3, with D unresolved. Germline V CDR1 and CDR2: SGHRS, YFSETQ. The CDR3 is made up of 15 amino acids. Trimming removed 0 bases at V and 0 bases at J, with 8 bases between.